The present TCR beta chain was sequenced within a study of cytomegalovirus exposure and HLA in healthy donors. At the level of the study: Roughly 180 million T cells yielded around 120 million unique TCR beta sequences in earlier analysis. There were some 380 genotyped donors. Of these, about 81% fell in the genetic ancestry cluster associated with self-reported Caucasian donors.

The PCR was carried out with 60 Vbeta primers and 13 Jbeta primers. Generated by immunoSEQ multiplex PCR, the TCRdb table keeps only in-frame clones and is missing some. In all, the sample yields roughly 80,000 clones. The germline gives CDR1 MNHEY, CDR2 SVGAGI. Trimming shortened V by 6 bases and J by 3 bases, and 15 bases separated the two germline ends. CDR3 length: 15 residues. In regard to this clone: Its specificity is unknown.

The study, taken as a whole, reports: Cytomegalovirus-associated TCR beta chains were listed, numbering more than 150. A later analysis revealed that TCR association rates differed between HLA loci, peaking at DRB1 and bottoming out at HLA-C.

Sequencing was carried out using PBMCs. This receptor was obtained from a man between 50 and 59 years old in good health and CMV-seronegative. V usage is TRBV6-5 and J usage is TRBJ2-1; D possibly corresponds to TRBD2 (6 bases). As DNA, the CDR3 is TGTGCCAGCAGCCTCGGGACTTTAGGCTACAATGAGCAGTTCTTC. It is translated as CASSLGTLGYNEQFF.